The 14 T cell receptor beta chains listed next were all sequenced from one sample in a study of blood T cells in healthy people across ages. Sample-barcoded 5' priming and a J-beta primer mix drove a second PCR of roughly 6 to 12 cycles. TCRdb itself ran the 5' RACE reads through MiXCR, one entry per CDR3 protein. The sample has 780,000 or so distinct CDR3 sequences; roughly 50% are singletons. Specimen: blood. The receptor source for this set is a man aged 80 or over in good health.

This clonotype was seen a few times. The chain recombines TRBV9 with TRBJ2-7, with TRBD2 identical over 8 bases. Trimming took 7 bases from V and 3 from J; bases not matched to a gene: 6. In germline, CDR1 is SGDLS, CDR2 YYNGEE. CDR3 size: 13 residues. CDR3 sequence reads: CASAPSGSYEQYF. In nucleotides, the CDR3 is TGTGCCAGCGCGCCGAGCGGGAGCTACGAGCAGTACTTC. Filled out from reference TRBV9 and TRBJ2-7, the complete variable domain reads DSGVTQTPKHLITATGQRVTLRCSPRSGDLSVYWYQQSLDQGLQFLIQYYNGEERAKGNILERFSAQQFPDLHSELNLSSLELGDSALYFCASAPSGSYEQYFGPGTRLTVT.

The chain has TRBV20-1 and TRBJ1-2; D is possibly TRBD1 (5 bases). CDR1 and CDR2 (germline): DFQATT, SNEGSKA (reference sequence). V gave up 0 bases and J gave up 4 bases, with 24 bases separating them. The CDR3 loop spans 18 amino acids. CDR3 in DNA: TGCAGTGCTAGAGATCATATGGCAGGGTGGAGGTTATTCTATGGCTACACCTTC. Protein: CSARDHMAGWRLFYGYTF.

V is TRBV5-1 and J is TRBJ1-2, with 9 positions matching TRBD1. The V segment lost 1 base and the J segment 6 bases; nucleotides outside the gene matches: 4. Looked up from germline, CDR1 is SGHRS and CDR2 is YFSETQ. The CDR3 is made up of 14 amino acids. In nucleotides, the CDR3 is TGCGCCAGCAGCTTGATAGGGACAGGGAATGGCTACACCTTC. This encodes CASSLIGTGNGYTF.

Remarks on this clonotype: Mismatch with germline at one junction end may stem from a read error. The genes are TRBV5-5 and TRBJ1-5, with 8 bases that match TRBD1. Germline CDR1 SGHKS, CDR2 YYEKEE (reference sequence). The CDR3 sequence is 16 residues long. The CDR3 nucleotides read TGTGCCAGCAGCTTTGCAGGGGGCTATAGCAATCAGCCCCGGCATTTT. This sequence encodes CASSFAGGYSNQPRHF.

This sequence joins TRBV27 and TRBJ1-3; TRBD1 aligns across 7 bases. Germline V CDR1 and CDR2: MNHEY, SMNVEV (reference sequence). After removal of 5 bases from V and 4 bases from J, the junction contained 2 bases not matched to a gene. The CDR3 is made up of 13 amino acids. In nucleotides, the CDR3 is TGTGCCAGCAGTGGACAGGAAGGAAACACCATATATTTT. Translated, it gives CASSGQEGNTIYF.

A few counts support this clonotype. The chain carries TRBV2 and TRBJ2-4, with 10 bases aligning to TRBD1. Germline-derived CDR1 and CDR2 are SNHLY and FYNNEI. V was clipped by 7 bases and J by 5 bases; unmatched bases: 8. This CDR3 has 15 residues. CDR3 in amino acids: CASKSGTGDENIQYF. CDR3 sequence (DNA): TGTGCCAGCAAATCTGGGACAGGGGACGAAAACATTCAGTACTTC.

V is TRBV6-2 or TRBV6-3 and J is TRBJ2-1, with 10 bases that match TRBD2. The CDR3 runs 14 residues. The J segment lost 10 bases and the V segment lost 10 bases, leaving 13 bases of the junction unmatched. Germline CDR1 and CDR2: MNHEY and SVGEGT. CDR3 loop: CATLGAGGPCEQFF. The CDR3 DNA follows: TGTGCCACCCTTGGAGCGGGAGGGCCCTGCGAGCAGTTCTTC.

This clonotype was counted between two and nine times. Here the CDR3 DNA reads TGCGCCAGCAGCCAAGAATTGGGACAGAATTACGAGCAGTACTTC. Protein sequence: CASSQELGQNYEQYF. The chain joins TRBV4-1 to TRBJ2-7; TRBD1 agrees at 7 bases. CDR1 and CDR2 (germline): MGHRA, YSYEKL. The junction had 6 bases not matched to a gene; V was cut back by 0 bases and J by 4 bases. The CDR3 extends over 15 amino acids.

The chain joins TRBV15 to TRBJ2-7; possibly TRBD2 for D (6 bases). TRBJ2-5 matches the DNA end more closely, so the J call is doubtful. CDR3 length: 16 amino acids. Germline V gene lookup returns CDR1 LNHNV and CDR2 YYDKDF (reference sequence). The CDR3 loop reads CATSRDEAMGGETQYF. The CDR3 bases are TGTGCCACCAGCAGAGATGAGGCTATGGGGGGAGAGACCCAGTACTTC.

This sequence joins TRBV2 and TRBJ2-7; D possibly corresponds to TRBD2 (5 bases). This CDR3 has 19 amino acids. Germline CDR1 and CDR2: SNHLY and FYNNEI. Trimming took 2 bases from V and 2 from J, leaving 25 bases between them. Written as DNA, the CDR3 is TGTGCCAGCAGTGAAACTGCCTCTAGCTGGCCCCAAATCACCTACGAGCAGTACTTC. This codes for CASSETASSWPQITYEQYF.

CDR3 amino acids: CSAPRGADRNEQFF. The CDR3 bases are TGCAGTGCCCCTCGGGGGGCAGATCGAAATGAGCAGTTCTTC. V is TRBV20-1 and J is TRBJ2-1; D possibly corresponds to TRBD2 (7 bases). The ends were cut back, 6 bases at V and 7 bases at J, with 19 bases in the middle. CDR1 is DFQATT and CDR2 is SNEGSKA in the germline V gene (reference sequence). The CDR3 consists of 14 residues.

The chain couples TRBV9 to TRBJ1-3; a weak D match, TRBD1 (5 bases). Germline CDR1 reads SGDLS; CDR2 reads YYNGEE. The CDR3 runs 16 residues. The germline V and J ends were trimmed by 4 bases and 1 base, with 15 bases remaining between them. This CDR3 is CASSTTAGLSGNTIYF. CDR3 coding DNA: TGTGCCAGCAGCACCACCGCAGGGTTGTCTGGAAACACCATATATTTT.

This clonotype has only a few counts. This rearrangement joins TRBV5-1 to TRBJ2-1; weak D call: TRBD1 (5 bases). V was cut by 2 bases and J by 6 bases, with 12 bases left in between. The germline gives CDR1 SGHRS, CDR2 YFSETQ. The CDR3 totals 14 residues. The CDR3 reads CASSFSAGSNEQFF. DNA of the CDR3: TGCGCCAGCAGCTTTTCGGCAGGGTCCAATGAGCAGTTCTTC.

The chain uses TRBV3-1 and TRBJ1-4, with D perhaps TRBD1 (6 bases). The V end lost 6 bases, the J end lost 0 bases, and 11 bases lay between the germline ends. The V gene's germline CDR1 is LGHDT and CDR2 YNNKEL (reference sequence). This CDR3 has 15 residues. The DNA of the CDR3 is TGTGCCAGCAGGCTCACAGGGTCAACTAATGAAAAACTGTTTTTT. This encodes CASRLTGSTNEKLFF. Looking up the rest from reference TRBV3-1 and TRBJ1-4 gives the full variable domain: DTAVSQTPKYLVTQMGNDKSIKCEQNLGHDTMYWYKQDSKKFLKIMFSYNNKELIINETVPNRFSPKSPDKAHLNLHINSLELGDSAVYFCASRLTGSTNEKLFFGSGTQLSVL.